This T cell receptor (beta chain) is drawn from a study of PD-1 blockade in classical Hodgkin lymphoma. Study-wide results and caveats: At C4D1, TCR diversity had climbed significantly for CD4+ cells, though not for CD8+ cells.

CDR1 is KGHSH, CDR2 LQKENI, per germline. V was shortened by 5 bases and J by 0 bases, with 7 bases between the two germline ends. The CDR3 consists of 13 residues. As for time point: cycle 4 day 1 (C4D1), after less than seven weeks of nivolumab. Relapse was seen in all patients after autologous stem cell transplantation, and brentuximab vedotin exposure was variable. Magnetic negative selection served to purify CD4+ T cells out of PBMCs that had been thawed. This table comes from immunoSEQ multiplex PCR, and its TCRdb copy is limited to in-frame clones, with some not included. Of some 30,000 clones in the sample, around nine tenths were seen once. Points on this clone: Its matching antigen is unknown.

The sequence was collected from a human donor with classical Hodgkin lymphoma. This chain connects TRBV18 to TRBJ1-1; no clear D. The sequenced sample was CD4+ T cells from blood, obtained before the fourth cycle of nivolumab. The CDR3 here is CASSVKVNTEAFF. As DNA, the CDR3 is TGTGCCAGCTCAGTCAAGGTGAACACTGAAGCTTTCTTT.